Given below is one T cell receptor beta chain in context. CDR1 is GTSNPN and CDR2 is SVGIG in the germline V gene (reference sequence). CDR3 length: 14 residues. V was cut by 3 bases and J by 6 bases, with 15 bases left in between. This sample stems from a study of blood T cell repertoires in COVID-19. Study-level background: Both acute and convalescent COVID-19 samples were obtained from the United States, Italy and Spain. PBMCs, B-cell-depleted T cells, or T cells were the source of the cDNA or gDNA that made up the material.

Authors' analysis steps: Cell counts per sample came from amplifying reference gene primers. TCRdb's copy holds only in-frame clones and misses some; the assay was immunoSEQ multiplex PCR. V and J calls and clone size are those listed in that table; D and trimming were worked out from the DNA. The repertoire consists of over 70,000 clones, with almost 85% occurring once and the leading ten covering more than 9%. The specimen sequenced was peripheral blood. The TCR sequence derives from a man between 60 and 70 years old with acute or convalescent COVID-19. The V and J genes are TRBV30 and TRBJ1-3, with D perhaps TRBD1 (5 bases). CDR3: CAWRSGGDLNTIYF. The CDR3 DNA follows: TGTGCCTGGAGAAGTGGGGGGGATCTAAACACCATATATTTT.